This T cell receptor (beta chain) was obtained from a study of CD8 T cells in ankylosing spondylitis. Study conclusions and caveats: Some motif variants had been reported before (in reactive arthritis synovial fluid and blood). Clones linked to the disease showed a CD8+ phenotype. They occurred at relatively low frequencies in peripheral blood. A motif in TCR beta, a set of several highly homologous variants, appeared characteristic of ankylosing spondylitis blood.

Molecular-barcoded quantitative 5'-RACE produced these TCR beta libraries. Each CDR3 protein is one row after TCRdb ran MiXCR on the 5' RACE reads. The profile shows 200,000 to 250,000 distinct CDR3 sequences, just under 7.5% of them singletons. Germline CDR1 SGHAT, CDR2 FQDESV (reference sequence). There are 16 residues in the CDR3. Deletions cut 2 bases from V and 4 bases from J, with 17 bases between. This clonotype was observed many times. What it binds is unknown. The sample taken for sequencing was blood, either unsorted or a sorted T cell fraction (not recorded which). This receptor was taken from a male donor with ankylosing spondylitis. The rearrangement uses TRBV11-1 and TRBJ2-5, with a possible D match to TRBD2 (5 bases). The CDR3 DNA reads as TGTGCCAGCAGCTTAAGGCGGGCTGCCCGGCGAGAGACCCAGTACTTC. Residues: CASSLRRAARRETQYF. The full variable domain, in which reference TRBV11-1 and TRBJ2-5 provide the parts outside the CDR3, is EAEVAQSPRYKITEKSQAVAFWCDPISGHATLYWYRQILGQGPELLVQFQDESVVDDSQLPKDRFSAERLKGVDSTLKIQPAELGDSAMYLCASSLRRAARRETQYFGPGTRLLVL.